This T cell receptor beta chain originates from a study of T cell therapy product for transplant patients (dated by TCRdb to between 2018 and 2020). Background on the whole study: The wider healthy donor group was composed of approximately 19 individuals (10 male and 9 female) aged 25 to 81 years in Berlin, Germany. The expansion media were supplemented either with IL-7 and IL-15 at about 9.9 ng/ml or, alternatively, with IL-2 at about 50 U/ml. To assess clonal composition, the researchers compared the TCRbeta repertoires of CMV-specific T-cell products that were either rapamycin-treated or untreated, with both kinds coming from the same donors. Using CMV as the model virus, the study developed a next-generation autologous adoptive antiviral T-cell product intended for immunosuppressed solid organ transplant patients. The TCRbeta repertoire analysis of rapamycin-treated and untreated products included n = 3 healthy donors. The paper as a whole reports these results and caveats: Compared with untreated products, rapamycin-treated products had a more diverse, less clonal TCRbeta repertoire and more distinct clones. In untreated products the top 10 clones covered around nine tenths of the repertoire, compared with about 74% in rapamycin-treated products. According to the authors' suggestion, the increased clonal diversity in Rapa-TCPs may reflect the survival of low-frequency clones and the preferential expansion of central memory T cells. Paired products from the same donor had many clones in common, while repertoires from different donors did not overlap.

The CDR3 sequence holds 12 residues, the cysteine and phenylalanine included. The CDR3 DNA has 36 bases and is translated from base 1. CDR1 and CDR2 were assigned from the germline V gene as MDHEN and SYDVKM. V sheds 7 bases and J sheds 4 bases, leaving 11 bases between their ends. Genomic DNA was extracted using an AllPrep DNA/RNA Kit, and TCRbeta CDR3 regions were amplified using the immunoSEQ hsTCRb Kit. The authors' analysis ran thus. Productive rearrangements, defined as in-frame CDR3 nucleotide sequences without stop codons, were analyzed in immunoSEQ Analyzer 3.0. Sample overlap was measured using the Morisita index, while clonality was calculated from productive entropy normalized to the number of productive rearrangements. The immuneACCESS repertoire file appears here via TCRdb, limited to in-frame rearrangements. These files lack a portion of the clones; in checked studies, under half of the deficit traces to unresolved V genes, and the cause of the others is not known. That table is the source of V, J and clone size, and D and trimming were worked out from the DNA. For this sample there are 800 to 1,000 clones; approximately 43% appear just once. The top ten clonotypes cover roughly 23% of the sample.

Going by the paper, this sample's label translates to: CMVpp65/IE-1-reactive T cells enriched by IFNgamma capture and expanded in vitro. For 5 to 6 hours, PBMCs were stimulated with overlapping CMV pp65 and IE-1 peptide pools, with each pool at 0.45 to 0.55 ug/ml. IFNgamma-producing CMV-stimulated cells were positively selected with the IFNgamma Secretion Assay-Cell Enrichment and Detection Kit (Miltenyi Biotec). Enriched IFNgamma+ cells were cultured for around 22 days with irradiated autologous feeders plus either IL-7/IL-15 or IL-2. To provide enough cells for different cell sorting steps, buffy coats were used from 3 of the 19 healthy donors. Biocoll density gradient centrifugation was used to isolate peripheral blood mononuclear cells. DRK supplied the buffy coats from healthy donors. A note on this clone: Its recognized antigen is unknown. One base away there is no much larger clone; base qualities are not given.

Material: a sorted cell population cultured from PBMCs. The TCR sequence derives from an adult in good health. The rearranged segments are TRBV28 and TRBJ2-7, with the D gene too uncertain to name. The nucleotide sequence reads as follows: TGTGCCAGCAATACAGCTGCATACGAGCAGTACTTC. Its amino acids are CASNTAAYEQYF.